This entry lists 2 T cell receptor beta chains sequenced from one sample in a study of blood T cell repertoires in COVID-19. Data came from immunoSEQ multiplex PCR; TCRdb stores just in-frame clones and leaves some out. The sample shows hundreds of thousands of clones, approximately 80% of them seen only once. Sequences were obtained from peripheral blood. The receptors derive from a woman aged 80 or over with acute or convalescent COVID-19.

The chain links TRBV4-1 to TRBJ2-1; a weak D match, TRBD1 (6 bases). Germline-derived CDR1 and CDR2 are MGHRA and YSYEKL. Trimming left V 1 base short and J 10 bases short, with 17 bases between. The CDR3 contains 15 residues. CDR3 in DNA: TGCGCCAGCAGCCAAGGTCCCCAGGGGTATTACGAGCAGTTCTTC. Translation: CASSQGPQGYYEQFF.

V is TRBV28 and J is TRBJ1-2; D is perhaps TRBD1 (6 bases). The germline gives CDR1 MDHEN, CDR2 SYDVKM. The CDR3 extends over 16 amino acids. V lost 6 bases to trimming and J lost 5 bases, with 22 bases between them. The CDR3 loop is CASSLSRDKGLYGYTF. CDR3 bases: TGTGCCAGCAGCCTTTCCCGGGACAAAGGCCTATATGGCTACACCTTC.